This TCR beta chain emerged from a study of beta chain features in type 1 diabetes. Study-level background: Sorted cells numbering roughly 98,000,000 were examined across all samples.

cDNA synthesis used the whole RNA isolate, giving expressed TCRB sequences. The protocol was immunoSEQ multiplex PCR, while the TCRdb copy is restricted to in-frame clones and leaves out a portion. The repertoire holds fewer than 650,000 clones, around 15% seen once, with 0.093% in the top ten. Each of the sorted populations had a purity greater than 95%. Germline CDR1 reads GTSNPN; CDR2 reads SVGIG (reference sequence). This CDR3 contains 16 residues. With 0 bases removed from V and 8 bases from J, the gap between germline ends came to 19 bases. The origin of this receptor is a man in his late teens or twenties in good health. This rearrangement joins TRBV30 to TRBJ1-4; D is unresolved. The sequencing input was naive CD4+ T cells from blood. The CDR3 sequence: CAWSVPGIAPGEKLFF. The CDR3, as DNA: TGTGCCTGGAGTGTCCCCGGAATCGCACCGGGGGAAAAACTGTTTTTT. Looking up the rest from reference TRBV30 and TRBJ1-4 gives the full variable domain: SQTIHQWPATLVQPVGSPLSLECTVEGTSNPNLYWYRQAAGRGLQLLFYSVGIGQISSEVPQNLSASRPQDRQFILSSKKLLLSDSGFYLCAWSVPGIAPGEKLFFGSGTQLSVL.